This T cell receptor (beta chain) was recorded in a study of T cell repertoires in cytomegalovirus infection. Overall study: Public signatures in TCR beta pointed to CMV infection and matching HLA type.

TCRdb ran MiXCR on the reads and lists one entry per CDR3 protein. The table has some 400,000 distinct CDR3 sequences, 15% to 20% seen once. This clonotype has a handful of counts. Its antigen is undetermined. Whole-study findings and limits: Carriers of CMV and the relevant HLA type were discriminated by public TCR beta frequency. Predominance within the ex vivo response was attributable to HLA-C-restricted CMV-specific TCR beta clonotypes.

This CDR3 has 14 amino acids. V lost 6 bases to trimming and J lost 3 bases; unmatched junction nucleotides: 7. The germline gives CDR1 DFQATT, CDR2 SNEGSKA (reference sequence). The origin of this receptor is a human donor in good health (CMV status not recorded). Some clones in this sample may be carry-over from other donors' samples. The source material was PBMCs. This rearrangement joins TRBV20-1 to TRBJ2-1; 8 nucleotides align to TRBD2. The CDR3 is CSAETGGSYNEQFF. The CDR3 DNA reads TGCAGTGCGGAAACGGGGGGGAGCTACAATGAGCAGTTCTTC.